This note documents a single TCR beta chain sequence. Its antigen specificity is not known. No quality values exist for individual bases; no much larger clone is one base distant. The sample originates from a study of control samples from healthy donors and cancer patients (dated by TCRdb to 2020 to 2021). After removal of 0 bases from V and 2 bases from J, the junction retains 0 bases not matched to a gene. From its cysteine to its phenylalanine, the CDR3 spans 15 amino acids. CDR3 DNA only is kept here, 45 bases in frame from base 1. The germline V gene encodes CDR1 MGHRA and CDR2 YSYEKL. Receptors were amplified or captured by the immunoSEQ multiplex PCR assay. This immuneACCESS table, as held by TCRdb, lists in-frame sequences with V and J called but not all clones. Of the missing ones, under half trace to an unresolved V gene in checked studies; the others have no known cause. The sample table lists some 120,000 clones, around 92% of them with a count of one. 0.55% to 0.6% of the sample rests with the top ten.

The specimen was PBMCs. This clonotype originated in a man older than 75 with head and neck cancer. The chain uses TRBV4-1 and TRBJ2-1; TRBD2 matches 8 bases in the middle. The bases are TGCGCCAGCAGCCAAGAAGCGGGGGCCTACAATGAGCAGTTCTTC. Its protein product is CASSQEAGAYNEQFF.